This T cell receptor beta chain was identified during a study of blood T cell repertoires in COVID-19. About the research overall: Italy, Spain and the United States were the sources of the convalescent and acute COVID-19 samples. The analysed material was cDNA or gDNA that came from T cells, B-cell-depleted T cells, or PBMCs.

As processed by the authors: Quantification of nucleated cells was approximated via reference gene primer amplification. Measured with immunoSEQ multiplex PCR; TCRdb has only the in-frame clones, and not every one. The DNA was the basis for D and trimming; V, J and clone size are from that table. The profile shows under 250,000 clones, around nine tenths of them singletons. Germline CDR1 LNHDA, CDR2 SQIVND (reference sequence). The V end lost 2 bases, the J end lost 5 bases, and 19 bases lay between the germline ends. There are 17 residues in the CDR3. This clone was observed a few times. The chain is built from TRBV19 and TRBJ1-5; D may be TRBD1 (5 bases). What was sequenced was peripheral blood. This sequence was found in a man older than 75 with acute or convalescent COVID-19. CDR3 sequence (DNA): TGTGCCAGTAGTATAACCGGAGGGGCGTGGCGCGATCAGCCCCAGCATTTT. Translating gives CASSITGGAWRDQPQHF.